Detailed here is one T cell receptor beta chain. This sample was taken from a study of cytomegalovirus exposure and HLA in healthy donors. Study information: The roughly 110 validation repertoires were reported in a later analysis to have been generated on the same platform as the roughly 670 first-cohort repertoires.

The V gene lost 0 bases and the J gene lost 0 bases, with 9 bases spanning the gap. The CDR3 consists of 15 residues. Germline loops: CDR1 SGDLS, CDR2 YYNGEE. The data were produced by immunoSEQ multiplex PCR, yet TCRdb's version contains in-frame clones alone and is incomplete. The sample lists over 45,000 clones; more than 90% were seen once. The chain has TRBV9 and TRBJ1-1; possibly TRBD1 for D (5 bases). Sequencing was done on a sample of PBMCs. The clonotype comes from a man younger than 35 in good health and CMV-seronegative. CDR3 in amino acids: CASSVDRHMNTEAFF. The CDR3 region has the DNA TGTGCCAGCAGCGTAGACAGGCACATGAACACTGAAGCTTTCTTT.